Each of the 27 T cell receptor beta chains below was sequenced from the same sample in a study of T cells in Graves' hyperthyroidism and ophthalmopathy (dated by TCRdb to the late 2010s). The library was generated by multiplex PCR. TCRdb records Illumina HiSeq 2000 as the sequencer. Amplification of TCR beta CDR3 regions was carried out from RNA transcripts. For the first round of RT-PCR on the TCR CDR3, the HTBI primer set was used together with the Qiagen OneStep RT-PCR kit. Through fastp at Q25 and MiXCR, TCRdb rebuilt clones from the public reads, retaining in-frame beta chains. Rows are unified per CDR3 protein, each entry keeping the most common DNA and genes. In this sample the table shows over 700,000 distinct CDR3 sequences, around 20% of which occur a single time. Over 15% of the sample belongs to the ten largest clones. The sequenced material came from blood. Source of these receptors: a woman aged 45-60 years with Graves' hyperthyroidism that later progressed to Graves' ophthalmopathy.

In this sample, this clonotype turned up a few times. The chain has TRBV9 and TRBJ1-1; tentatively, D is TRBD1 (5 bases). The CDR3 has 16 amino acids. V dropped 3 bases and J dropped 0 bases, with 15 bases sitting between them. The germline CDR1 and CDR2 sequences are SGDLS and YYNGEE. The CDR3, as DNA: TGTGCCAGCAGCGGAGACCGGGGACGGATGAACACTGAAGCTTTCTTT. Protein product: CASSGDRGRMNTEAFF.

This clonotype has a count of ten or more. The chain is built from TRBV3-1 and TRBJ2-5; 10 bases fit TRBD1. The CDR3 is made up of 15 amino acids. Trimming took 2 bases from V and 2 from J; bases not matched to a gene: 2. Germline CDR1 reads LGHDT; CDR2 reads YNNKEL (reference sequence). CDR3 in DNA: TGTGCCAGCAGCCAACGGACAGGGGGACAAGAGACCCAGTACTTC. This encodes CASSQRTGGQETQYF.

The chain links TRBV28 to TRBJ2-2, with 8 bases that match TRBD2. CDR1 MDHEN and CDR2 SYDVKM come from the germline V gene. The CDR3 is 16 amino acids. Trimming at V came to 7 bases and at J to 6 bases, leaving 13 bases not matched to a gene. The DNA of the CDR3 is TGTGCCAGCACCGTGGAGGGACTAGATCGGGCCGGGGAGCTGTTTTTT. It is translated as CASTVEGLDRAGELFF.

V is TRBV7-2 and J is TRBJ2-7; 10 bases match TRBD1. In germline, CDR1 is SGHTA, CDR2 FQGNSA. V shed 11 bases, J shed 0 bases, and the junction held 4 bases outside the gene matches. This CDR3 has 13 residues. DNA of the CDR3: TGTGCCGGTCGGGACAGGGGCTCCTACGAGCAGTACTTC. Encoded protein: CAGRDRGSYEQYF.

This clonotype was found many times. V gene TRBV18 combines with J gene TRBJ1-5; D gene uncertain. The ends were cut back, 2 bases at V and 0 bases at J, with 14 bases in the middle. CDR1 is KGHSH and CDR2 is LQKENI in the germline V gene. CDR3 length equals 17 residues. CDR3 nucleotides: TGTGCCAGCTCACCAGAATCAGGAGGCTATAGCAATCAGCCCCAGCATTTT. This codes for CASSPESGGYSNQPQHF.

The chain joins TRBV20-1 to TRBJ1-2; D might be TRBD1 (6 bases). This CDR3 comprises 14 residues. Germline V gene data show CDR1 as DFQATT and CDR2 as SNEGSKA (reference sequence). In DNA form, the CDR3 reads TGCAGCCCCCAGGTCGCGCAGGGGTTCGGTGGCTACACCTTC. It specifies CSPQVAQGFGGYTF.

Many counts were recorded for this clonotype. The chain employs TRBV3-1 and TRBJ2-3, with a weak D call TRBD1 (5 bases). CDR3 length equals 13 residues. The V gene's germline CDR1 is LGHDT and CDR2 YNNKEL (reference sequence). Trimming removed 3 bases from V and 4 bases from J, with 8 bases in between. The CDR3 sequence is CASSQSGSDTQYF. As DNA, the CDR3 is TGTGCCAGCAGCCAGTCAGGGTCAGATACGCAGTATTTT.

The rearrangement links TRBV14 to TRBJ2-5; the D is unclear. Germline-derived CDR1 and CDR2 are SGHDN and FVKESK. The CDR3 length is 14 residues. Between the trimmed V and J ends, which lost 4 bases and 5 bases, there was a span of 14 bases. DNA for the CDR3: TGTGCCAGCAGCCCAGCGTCAGTTTACGAGACCCAGTACTTC. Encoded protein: CASSPASVYETQYF.

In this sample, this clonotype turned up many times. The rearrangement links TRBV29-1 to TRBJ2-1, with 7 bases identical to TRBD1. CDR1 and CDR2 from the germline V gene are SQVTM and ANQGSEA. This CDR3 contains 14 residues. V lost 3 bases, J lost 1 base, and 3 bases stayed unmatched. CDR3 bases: TGCAGCGTTGACCCGACAGGGTCCTACAATGAGCAGTTCTTC. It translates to CSVDPTGSYNEQFF.

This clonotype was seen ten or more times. This CDR3 is CSARFGETQYF. The DNA of the CDR3 is TGCAGTGCTAGATTTGGAGAGACCCAGTACTTC. The chain is built from TRBV20-1 and TRBJ2-5; D unresolved. The CDR3 sequence is 11 residues long. The germline V gene has CDR1 DFQATT and CDR2 SNEGSKA (reference sequence). V lost 2 bases, J lost 4 bases, and 5 bases lay in between.

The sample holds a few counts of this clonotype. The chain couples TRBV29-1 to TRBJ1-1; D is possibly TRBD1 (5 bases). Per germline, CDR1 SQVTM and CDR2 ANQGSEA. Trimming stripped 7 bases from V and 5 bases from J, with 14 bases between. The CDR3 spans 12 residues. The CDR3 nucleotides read TGCAGCGCTCGACAGCGAACTACTGAAGCTTTCTTT. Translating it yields CSARQRTTEAFF.

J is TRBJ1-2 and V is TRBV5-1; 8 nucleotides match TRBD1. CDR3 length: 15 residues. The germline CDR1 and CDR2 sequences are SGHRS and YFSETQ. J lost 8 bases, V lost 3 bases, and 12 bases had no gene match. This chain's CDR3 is CASSSTPQGAGGYTF. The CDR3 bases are TGCGCCAGCAGCTCGACGCCCCAGGGGGCAGGGGGCTACACCTTC.

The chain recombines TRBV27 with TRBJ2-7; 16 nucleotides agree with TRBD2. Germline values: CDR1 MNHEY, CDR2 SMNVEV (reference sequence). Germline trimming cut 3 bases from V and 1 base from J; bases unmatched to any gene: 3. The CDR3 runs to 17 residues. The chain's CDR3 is CASSLGLAGGLSYEQYF. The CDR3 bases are TGTGCCAGCAGTTTGGGACTAGCGGGGGGGCTTTCCTACGAGCAGTACTTC.

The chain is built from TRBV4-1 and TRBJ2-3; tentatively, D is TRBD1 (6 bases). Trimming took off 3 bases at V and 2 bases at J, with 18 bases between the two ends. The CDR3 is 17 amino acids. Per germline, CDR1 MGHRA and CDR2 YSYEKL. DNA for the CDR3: TGCGCCAGCAGCCAGCTGGAAAATGGACAGCCCACAGATACGCAGTATTTT. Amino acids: CASSQLENGQPTDTQYF.

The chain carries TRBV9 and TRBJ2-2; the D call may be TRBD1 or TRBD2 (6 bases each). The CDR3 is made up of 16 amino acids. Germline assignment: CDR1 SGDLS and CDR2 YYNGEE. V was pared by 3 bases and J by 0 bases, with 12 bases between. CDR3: CASSERGDTNTGELFF. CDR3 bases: TGTGCCAGCAGCGAAAGGGGGGATACGAACACCGGGGAGCTGTTTTTT. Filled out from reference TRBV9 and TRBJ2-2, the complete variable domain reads DSGVTQTPKHLITATGQRVTLRCSPRSGDLSVYWYQQSLDQGLQFLIQYYNGEERAKGNILERFSAQQFPDLHSELNLSSLELGDSALYFCASSERGDTNTGELFFGEGSRLTVL.

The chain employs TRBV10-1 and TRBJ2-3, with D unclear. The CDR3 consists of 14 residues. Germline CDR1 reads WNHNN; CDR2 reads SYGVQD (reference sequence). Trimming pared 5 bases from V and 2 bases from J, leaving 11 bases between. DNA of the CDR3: TGCGCCAGCAGTCTGCAGGCACTCACAGATACGCAGTATTTT. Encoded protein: CASSLQALTDTQYF.

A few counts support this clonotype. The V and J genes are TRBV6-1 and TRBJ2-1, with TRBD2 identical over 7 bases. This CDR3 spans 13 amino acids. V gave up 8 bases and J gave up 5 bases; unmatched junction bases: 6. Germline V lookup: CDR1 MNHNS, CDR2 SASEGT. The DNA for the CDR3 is TGTGCCAGCGCGAGCGGGGTCCACAATGAGCAGTTCTTC. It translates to CASASGVHNEQFF.

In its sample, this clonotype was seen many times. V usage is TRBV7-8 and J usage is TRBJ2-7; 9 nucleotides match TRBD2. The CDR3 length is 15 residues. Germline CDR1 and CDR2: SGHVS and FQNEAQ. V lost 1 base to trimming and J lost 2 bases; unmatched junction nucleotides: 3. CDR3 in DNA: TGTGCCAGCAGCTTAGTAGCGGGGGAAACCTACGAGCAGTACTTC. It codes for CASSLVAGETYEQYF. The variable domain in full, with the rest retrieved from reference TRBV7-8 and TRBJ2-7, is GAGVSQSPRYKVAKRGQDVALRCDPISGHVSLFWYQQALGQGPEFLTYFQNEAQLDKSGLPSDRFFAERPEGSVSTLKIQRTQQEDSAVYLCASSLVAGETYEQYFGPGTRLTVT.

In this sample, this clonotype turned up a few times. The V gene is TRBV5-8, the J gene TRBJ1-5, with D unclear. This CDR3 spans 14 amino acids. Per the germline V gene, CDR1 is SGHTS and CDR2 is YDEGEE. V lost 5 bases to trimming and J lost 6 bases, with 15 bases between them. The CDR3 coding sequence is TGTGCCAGCAGTCGTGACTCGTTGGCTCAGCCCCAGCATTTT. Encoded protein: CASSRDSLAQPQHF.

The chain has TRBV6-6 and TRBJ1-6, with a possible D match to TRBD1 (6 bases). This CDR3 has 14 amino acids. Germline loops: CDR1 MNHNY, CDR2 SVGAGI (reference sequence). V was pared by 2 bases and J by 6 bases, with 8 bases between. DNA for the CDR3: TGTGCCAGCAGTTACGCAGGGGTTAATTCACCCCTCCACTTT. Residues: CASSYAGVNSPLHF.

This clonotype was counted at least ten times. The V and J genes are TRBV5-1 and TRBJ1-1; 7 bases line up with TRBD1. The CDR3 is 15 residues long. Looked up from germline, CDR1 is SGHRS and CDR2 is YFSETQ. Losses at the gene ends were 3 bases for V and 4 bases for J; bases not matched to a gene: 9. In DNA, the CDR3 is TGCGCCAGCAGCTCGACAGGGCATGAGGGCACTGAAGCTTTCTTT. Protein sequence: CASSSTGHEGTEAFF.

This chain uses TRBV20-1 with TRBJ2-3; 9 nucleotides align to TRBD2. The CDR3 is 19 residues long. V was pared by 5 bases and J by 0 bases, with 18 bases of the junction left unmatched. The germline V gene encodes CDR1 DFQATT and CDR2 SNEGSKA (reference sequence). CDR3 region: CSAPNSLSWTSESTDTQYF. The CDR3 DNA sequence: TGCAGTGCTCCAAACTCCCTATCCTGGACTAGCGAGAGCACAGATACGCAGTATTTT.

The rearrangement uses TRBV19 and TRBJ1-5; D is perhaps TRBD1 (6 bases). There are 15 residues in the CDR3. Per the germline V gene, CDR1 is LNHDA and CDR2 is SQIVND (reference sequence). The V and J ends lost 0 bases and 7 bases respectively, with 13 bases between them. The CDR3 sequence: CASSIDTGSGQPQHF. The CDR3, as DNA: TGTGCCAGTAGTATAGATACAGGGTCTGGGCAGCCCCAGCATTTT.

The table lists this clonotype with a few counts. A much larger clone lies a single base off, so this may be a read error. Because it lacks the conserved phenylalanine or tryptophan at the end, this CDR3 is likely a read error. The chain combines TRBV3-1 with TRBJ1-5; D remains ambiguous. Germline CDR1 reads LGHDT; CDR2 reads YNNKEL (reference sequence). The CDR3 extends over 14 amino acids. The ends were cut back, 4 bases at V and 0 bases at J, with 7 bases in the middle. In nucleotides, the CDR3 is TGTGCCAGCAGCCCGCAGGATAGCAATCAGCCCCAGCATTCT. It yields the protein CASSPQDSNQPQHS.

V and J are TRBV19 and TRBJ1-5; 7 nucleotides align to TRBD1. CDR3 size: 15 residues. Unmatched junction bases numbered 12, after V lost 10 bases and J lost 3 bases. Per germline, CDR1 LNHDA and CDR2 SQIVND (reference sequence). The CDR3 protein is CATTRSDRSNQPQHF. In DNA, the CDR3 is TGTGCCACCACCAGATCGGACAGGTCCAATCAGCCCCAGCATTTT.

CDR3 amino acids: CASRDMVRSSYNEQFF. The CDR3 nucleotides are TGCGCCAGCAGGGACATGGTGCGAAGCTCCTACAATGAGCAGTTCTTC. The genes are TRBV10-2 and TRBJ2-1, with TRBD1 as a possible D gene (5 bases). In germline, CDR1 is WSHSY, CDR2 SAAADI. The CDR3 extends over 16 amino acids. The V gene lost 6 bases and the J gene lost 0 bases, with 15 bases spanning the gap.

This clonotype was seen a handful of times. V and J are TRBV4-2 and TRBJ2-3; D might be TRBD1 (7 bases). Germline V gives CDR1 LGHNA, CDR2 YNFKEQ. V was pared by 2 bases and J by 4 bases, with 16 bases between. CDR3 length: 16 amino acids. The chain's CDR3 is CASSQSWQGGADTQYF. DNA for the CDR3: TGTGCCAGCAGCCAAAGCTGGCAGGGGGGCGCAGATACGCAGTATTTT.